A selection of T cell receptor beta chains follows, all from one sample in a study of cytomegalovirus exposure and HLA in healthy donors. The assay was immunoSEQ multiplex PCR, and TCRdb's table has in-frame clones only and misses some. The repertoire table contains some 75,000 clones. Sample: PBMCs. All receptors derive from a female donor in good health and CMV-seropositive. Each CDR3 is given with its conserved first and last residue. The order of the fields is J gene, V gene, D gene, CDR3 protein, CDR3 DNA. D genes are given only for firm matches.

j_call: TRBJ2-7
v_call: TRBV7-2
d_call: TRBD2
cdr3_aa: CASSWGLAGAGPYEQYF
cdr3_nt: TGTGCCAGCAGCTGGGGACTAGCGGGAGCAGGCCCCTACGAGCAGTACTTC

j_call: TRBJ2-7
v_call: TRBV14
d_call: TRBD1
cdr3_aa: CASSTRTGGLSTYEQYF
cdr3_nt: TGTGCCAGCAGCACCCGGACAGGGGGCCTCTCCACCTACGAGCAGTACTTC

j_call: TRBJ1-4
v_call: TRBV4-1
d_call: NA
cdr3_aa: CASSQYGLEEATNEKLFF
cdr3_nt: TGCGCCAGCAGCCAATACGGGTTGGAAGAAGCAACTAATGAAAAACTGTTTTTT

j_call: TRBJ1-3
v_call: TRBV30
d_call: NA
cdr3_aa: CAWSVQAISGNTIYF
cdr3_nt: TGTGCCTGGAGTGTTCAGGCAATCTCTGGAAACACCATATATTTT

j_call: TRBJ1-4
v_call: TRBV10-3
d_call: NA
cdr3_aa: CAIKAGTNEKLFF
cdr3_nt: TGTGCCATCAAGGCAGGTACTAATGAAAAACTGTTTTTT

j_call: TRBJ1-5
v_call: TRBV6-1
d_call: NA
cdr3_aa: CASWVRASNQPQHF
cdr3_nt: TGTGCCAGCTGGGTGAGGGCTAGCAATCAGCCCCAGCATTTT

j_call: TRBJ2-1
v_call: TRBV27
d_call: TRBD2
cdr3_aa: CASSVGWREANNEQFF
cdr3_nt: TGTGCCAGCAGTGTAGGTTGGCGGGAGGCTAACAATGAGCAGTTCTTC

j_call: TRBJ2-1
v_call: TRBV5-4
d_call: TRBD2
cdr3_aa: CASSPWTSGGPHEQFF
cdr3_nt: TGTGCCAGCAGCCCCTGGACTAGCGGGGGCCCCCATGAGCAGTTCTTC

j_call: TRBJ1-5
v_call: TRBV10-3
d_call: TRBD1
cdr3_aa: CATQDRPRTPQHF
cdr3_nt: TGTGCCACCCAGGACAGGCCTCGTACGCCCCAGCATTTT

j_call: TRBJ1-2
v_call: TRBV28
d_call: TRBD1
cdr3_aa: CASRLTGGNDYGYTF
cdr3_nt: TGTGCCAGCAGGCTTACAGGGGGCAACGACTATGGCTACACCTTC

j_call: TRBJ2-1
v_call: TRBV9
d_call: TRBD2
cdr3_aa: CASSKSGTSAHEQFF
cdr3_nt: TGTGCCAGCAGCAAATCCGGGACTAGCGCCCATGAGCAGTTCTTC

j_call: TRBJ1-5
v_call: TRBV27
d_call: TRBD1
cdr3_aa: CASSPRTGSQPQHF
cdr3_nt: TGTGCCAGCAGCCCTCGGACAGGGAGTCAGCCCCAGCATTTT

j_call: TRBJ2-7
v_call: TRBV7-9
d_call: TRBD1
cdr3_aa: CASSLYQGAREQYF
cdr3_nt: TGTGCCAGCAGCTTGTACCAGGGGGCGCGGGAGCAGTACTTC

j_call: TRBJ2-7
v_call: TRBV5-1
d_call: NA
cdr3_aa: CASSLGLVHEQYF
cdr3_nt: TGCGCCAGCAGCTTGGGACTAGTCCACGAGCAGTACTTC

j_call: TRBJ2-7
v_call: TRBV4-3
d_call: TRBD2
cdr3_aa: CASSHRRLAGAQEQYF
cdr3_nt: TGCGCCAGCAGCCATCGCCGACTAGCGGGAGCTCAAGAGCAGTACTTC

j_call: TRBJ2-3
v_call: TRBV7-9
d_call: TRBD2
cdr3_aa: CASSLGLAGSTDTQYF
cdr3_nt: TGTGCCAGCAGCTTAGGACTAGCGGGCAGCACAGATACGCAGTATTTT

j_call: TRBJ2-1
v_call: TRBV30
d_call: TRBD2
cdr3_aa: CAWNPLGGGWNEQFF
cdr3_nt: TGTGCCTGGAACCCCCTGGGGGGGGGTTGGAATGAGCAGTTCTTC

j_call: TRBJ1-4
v_call: TRBV4-3
d_call: TRBD1
cdr3_aa: CASSPRQGMEKLFF
cdr3_nt: TGCGCCAGCAGCCCCCGACAGGGTATGGAAAAACTGTTTTTT

j_call: TRBJ2-3
v_call: TRBV5-1
d_call: TRBD2
cdr3_aa: CASSLVPGGKDTQYF
cdr3_nt: TGCGCCAGCAGCTTGGTTCCGGGAGGGAAGGATACGCAGTATTTT

j_call: TRBJ2-1
v_call: TRBV6-5
d_call: TRBD1
cdr3_aa: CASSPRTGEMGRFF
cdr3_nt: TGTGCCAGCAGTCCCCGGACAGGGGAGATGGGGCGGTTCTTC

j_call: TRBJ1-2
v_call: TRBV7-6
d_call: NA
cdr3_aa: CASSLDFGRGRNGYTF
cdr3_nt: TGTGCCAGCAGCTTAGATTTTGGCAGGGGACGAAATGGCTACACCTTC

j_call: TRBJ2-5
v_call: TRBV5-1
d_call: TRBD2
cdr3_aa: CASSLGVTSGEKTQYF
cdr3_nt: TGCGCCAGCAGCTTGGGTGTTACTAGCGGGGAAAAGACCCAGTACTTC

j_call: TRBJ1-1
v_call: TRBV9
d_call: TRBD1
cdr3_aa: CASSPNRGHTEAFF
cdr3_nt: TGTGCCAGCAGCCCTAACAGGGGGCACACTGAAGCTTTCTTT

j_call: TRBJ2-5
v_call: TRBV19
d_call: NA
cdr3_aa: CASSTRRQRQETQYF
cdr3_nt: TGTGCCAGTAGTACCCGAAGACAGCGCCAAGAGACCCAGTACTTC

j_call: TRBJ1-1
v_call: TRBV28
d_call: NA
cdr3_aa: CASGSRVPTEAFF
cdr3_nt: TGTGCCAGCGGGTCCAGGGTCCCCACTGAAGCTTTCTTT

j_call: TRBJ1-5
v_call: TRBV6-5
d_call: TRBD1
cdr3_aa: CASRRDRVQPQHF
cdr3_nt: TGTGCCAGCAGACGGGACAGAGTTCAGCCCCAGCATTTT

j_call: TRBJ2-4
v_call: TRBV4-3
d_call: TRBD1
cdr3_aa: CASSQGTGGVDIQYF
cdr3_nt: TGCGCCAGCAGCCAGGGAACAGGGGGCGTTGACATTCAGTACTTC

j_call: TRBJ2-3
v_call: TRBV5-1
d_call: NA
cdr3_aa: CASSLAPSHTDTQYF
cdr3_nt: TGCGCCAGCAGCTTGGCCCCTAGTCACACAGATACGCAGTATTTT

j_call: TRBJ2-1
v_call: TRBV9
d_call: TRBD2
cdr3_aa: CATLALAGALPSSYNEQFF
cdr3_nt: TGTGCCACCCTCGCCCTAGCGGGGGCGCTACCGAGCTCCTACAATGAGCAGTTCTTC

j_call: TRBJ2-6
v_call: TRBV19
d_call: NA
cdr3_aa: CASSIGGSLGANVLTF
cdr3_nt: TGTGCCAGTAGTATAGGGGGCTCTTTGGGGGCCAACGTCCTGACTTTC

j_call: TRBJ2-5
v_call: TRBV4-1
d_call: NA
cdr3_aa: CASSRGTSTETQYF
cdr3_nt: TGCGCCAGCAGCCGTGGCACATCCACAGAGACCCAGTACTTC

j_call: TRBJ2-7
v_call: TRBV9
d_call: NA
cdr3_aa: CASSGKTNGEQYF
cdr3_nt: TGTGCCAGCAGCGGAAAGACTAACGGCGAGCAGTACTTC

j_call: TRBJ1-1
v_call: TRBV4-1
d_call: TRBD1
cdr3_aa: CASSHGGQLNTEAFF
cdr3_nt: TGCGCCAGCAGCCATGGGGGACAGTTGAACACTGAAGCTTTCTTT

j_call: TRBJ2-5
v_call: TRBV29-1
d_call: NA
cdr3_aa: CSVEDQGETQYF
cdr3_nt: TGCAGCGTTGAAGACCAGGGTGAGACCCAGTACTTC

j_call: TRBJ2-1
v_call: TRBV11-2
d_call: NA
cdr3_aa: CASSLRWFVGGSYNEQFF
cdr3_nt: TGTGCCAGCAGCCTGCGTTGGTTTGTAGGAGGATCCTACAATGAGCAGTTCTTC

j_call: TRBJ2-1
v_call: TRBV7-8
d_call: TRBD2
cdr3_aa: CASSQQSLAGPSEQFF
cdr3_nt: TGTGCCAGCAGCCAGCAATCCTTAGCGGGCCCGTCTGAGCAGTTCTTC

j_call: TRBJ2-7
v_call: TRBV6-5
d_call: TRBD2
cdr3_aa: CASSPLAGALHEQYF
cdr3_nt: TGTGCCAGCAGTCCCCTGGCGGGAGCCCTCCACGAGCAGTACTTC

j_call: TRBJ1-3
v_call: TRBV7-2
d_call: TRBD1
cdr3_aa: CASSYSGTGGNTIYF
cdr3_nt: TGTGCCAGCAGCTACTCCGGGACAGGGGGAAACACCATATATTTT

j_call: TRBJ1-1
v_call: TRBV5-1
d_call: TRBD1
cdr3_aa: CAKQKKTGGSPEAFF
cdr3_nt: TGCGCCAAGCAGAAGAAAACAGGGGGGAGTCCTGAAGCTTTCTTT

j_call: TRBJ2-7
v_call: TRBV5-1
d_call: NA
cdr3_aa: CASSLGAGQGYEQYF
cdr3_nt: TGCGCCAGCAGCTTGGGGGCGGGGCAGGGCTACGAGCAGTACTTC

j_call: TRBJ1-3
v_call: TRBV6-5
d_call: NA
cdr3_aa: CASSSSGRSGNTIYF
cdr3_nt: TGTGCCAGCAGTTCTTCAGGGCGCTCTGGAAACACCATATATTTT

j_call: TRBJ2-7
v_call: TRBV28
d_call: NA
cdr3_aa: CASSLVRQGSSYEQYF
cdr3_nt: TGTGCCAGCAGTTTAGTTCGTCAGGGAAGCTCCTACGAGCAGTACTTC

j_call: TRBJ1-1
v_call: TRBV7-2
d_call: NA
cdr3_aa: CASSLGHTNTEAFF
cdr3_nt: TGTGCCAGCAGCTTGGGACACACGAACACTGAAGCTTTCTTT

j_call: TRBJ2-5
v_call: TRBV5-6
d_call: NA
cdr3_aa: CASSLRLQETQYF
cdr3_nt: TGTGCCAGCAGCTTGAGACTACAAGAGACCCAGTACTTC

j_call: TRBJ1-2
v_call: TRBV18
d_call: TRBD1
cdr3_aa: CASSGTGGAIYGYTF
cdr3_nt: TGTGCCAGCTCAGGGACAGGGGGCGCGATCTATGGCTACACCTTC

j_call: TRBJ2-4
v_call: TRBV28
d_call: NA
cdr3_aa: CASSLPPGGLAKNIQYF
cdr3_nt: TGTGCCAGCAGTTTGCCCCCAGGGGGGCTAGCCAAAAACATTCAGTACTTC

j_call: TRBJ2-5
v_call: TRBV5-4
d_call: TRBD2
cdr3_aa: CASSLAGGNRETQYF
cdr3_nt: TGTGCCAGCAGTTTAGCGGGAGGGAATCGAGAGACCCAGTACTTC

j_call: TRBJ2-5
v_call: TRBV9
d_call: TRBD2
cdr3_aa: CASSVGSGETQYF
cdr3_nt: TGTGCCAGCAGCGTAGGTAGCGGGGAGACCCAGTACTTC

j_call: TRBJ2-7
v_call: TRBV7-8
d_call: NA
cdr3_aa: CASSLQTAGIVHEQYF
cdr3_nt: TGTGCCAGCAGCTTACAGACGGCGGGAATCGTCCACGAGCAGTACTTC